Presented here are 4 T cell receptor beta chains from one specimen sequenced in a study of blood T cell repertoires in COVID-19. Here immunoSEQ multiplex PCR was the method, and the copy in TCRdb shows in-frame clones only, minus some. The sample holds 130,000 to 150,000 clones, 70% to 90% seen once. Sequencing was carried out using PBMCs or T cells enriched from blood (not recorded which). The receptors shown here come from a woman in her twenties or thirties with acute COVID-19.

The chain links TRBV5-1 to TRBJ2-3, with a weak D call TRBD2 (5 bases). Trimming took 0 bases from V and 5 from J, leaving 10 bases between them. Germline lookup yields CDR1 SGHRS and CDR2 YFSETQ. The CDR3 contains 14 residues. The CDR3: CASSLDAGKDTQYF. The CDR3 DNA reads TGCGCCAGCAGCTTGGACGCCGGGAAAGATACGCAGTATTTT.

The chain joins TRBV12-3 or TRBV12-4 to TRBJ1-2; D unclear. Between the trimmed V and J ends, which lost 6 bases and 0 bases, there was a span of 8 bases. The CDR3 length is 13 residues. CDR3: CASSPSPNYGYTF. DNA of the CDR3: TGTGCCAGCAGCCCGTCCCCTAACTATGGCTACACCTTC.

This clone was counted a few times. CDR3 sequence: CASSLKATGVNTGELFF. CDR3 DNA sequence: TGTGCCAGCAGCTTAAAGGCGACAGGGGTGAACACCGGGGAGCTGTTTTTT. This chain links TRBV7-3 with TRBJ2-2; TRBD1 agrees at 8 bases. The CDR3 is 17 residues long. The germline gives CDR1 SGHTA, CDR2 FQGTGA. After removal of 1 base from V and 1 base from J, the junction contained 5 bases not matched to a gene.

The genes are TRBV19 and TRBJ1-3; D is ambiguous. Germline CDR1 is LNHDA and CDR2 is SQIVND (reference sequence). Deletions cut 5 bases from V and 1 base from J, with 6 bases between. The CDR3 contains 13 residues. The CDR3 reads CASSEASGNTIYF. The CDR3 DNA reads as TGTGCCAGTAGTGAGGCGTCTGGAAACACCATATATTTT.